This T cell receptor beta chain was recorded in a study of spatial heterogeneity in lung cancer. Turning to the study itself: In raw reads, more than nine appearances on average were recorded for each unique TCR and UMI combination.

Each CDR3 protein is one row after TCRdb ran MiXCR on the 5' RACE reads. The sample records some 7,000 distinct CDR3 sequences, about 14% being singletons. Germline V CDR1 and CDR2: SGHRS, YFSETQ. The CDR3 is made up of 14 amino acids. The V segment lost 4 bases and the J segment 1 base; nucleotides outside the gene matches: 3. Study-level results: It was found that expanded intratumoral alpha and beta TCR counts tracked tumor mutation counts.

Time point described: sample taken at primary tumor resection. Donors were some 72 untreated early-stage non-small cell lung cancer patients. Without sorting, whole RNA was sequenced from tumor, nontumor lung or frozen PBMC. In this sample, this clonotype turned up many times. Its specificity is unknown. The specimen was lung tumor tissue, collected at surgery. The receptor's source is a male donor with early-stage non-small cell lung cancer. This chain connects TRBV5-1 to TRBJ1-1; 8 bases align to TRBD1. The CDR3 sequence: CASSSGQGNTEAFF. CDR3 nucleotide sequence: TGCGCCAGCAGCAGTGGACAGGGGAACACTGAAGCTTTCTTT. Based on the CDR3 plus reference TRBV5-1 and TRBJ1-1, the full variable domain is KAGVTQTPRYLIKTRGQQVTLSCSPISGHRSVSWYQQTPGQGLQFLFEYFSETQRNKGNFPGRFSGRQFSNSRSEMNVSTLELGDSALYLCASSSGQGNTEAFFGQGTRLTVV.